The 22 T cell receptor beta chains below all came from one sample that was sequenced in a study of blood T cell repertoires in COVID-19. The method was immunoSEQ multiplex PCR; TCRdb's version includes in-frame clones alone and lacks a portion of them. The table lists 400,000 to 550,000 clones, 87% of them singletons. Sequenced input: PBMCs or T cells enriched from blood (not recorded which). All receptors come from a woman aged 18 to 35 with acute COVID-19.

The V gene is TRBV27, the J gene TRBJ1-2; 7 nucleotides match TRBD1. V was clipped by 5 bases and J by 8 bases; unmatched bases: 8. The length of the CDR3 is 13 residues. The germline V gene has CDR1 MNHEY and CDR2 SMNVEV (reference sequence). CDR3 amino acids: CASSIGGGGGYTF. DNA of the CDR3: TGTGCCAGCAGTATAGGGGGCGGCGGAGGCTACACCTTC.

This chain uses TRBV28 with TRBJ1-4; 8 nucleotides match TRBD1. The CDR3 contains 16 residues. With V trimmed by 2 bases and J by 5 bases, 7 bases remained unmatched. Per the germline V gene, CDR1 is MDHEN and CDR2 is SYDVKM. CDR3 in DNA: TGTGCCAGCAGTTTAGCGCCGGGACAGGCGAATGAAAAACTGTTTTTT. As protein: CASSLAPGQANEKLFF.

A single count supports this clone. The V and J genes are TRBV28 and TRBJ2-1; D uncertain. The CDR3 has 14 amino acids. The germline V and J ends were trimmed by 2 bases and 9 bases, with 14 bases remaining between them. Germline lookup yields CDR1 MDHEN and CDR2 SYDVKM. The CDR3 reads CASSLTPPTTEQFF. The CDR3, as DNA: TGTGCCAGCAGTTTAACTCCCCCCACCACTGAGCAGTTCTTC.

The rearrangement uses TRBV4-3 and TRBJ2-7; 7 bases map to TRBD1. Unmatched junction bases numbered 7, after V lost 2 bases and J lost 6 bases. Germline V gene lookup returns CDR1 LGHNA and CDR2 YSLEER. CDR3 size: 14 residues. CDR3 protein: CASSQPGQRAEQYF. The DNA of the CDR3 is TGCGCCAGCAGCCAACCGGGACAGCGCGCCGAGCAGTACTTC.

This clone has a single count. J is TRBJ2-7 and V is TRBV28; 7 bases match TRBD2. Germline-derived CDR1 and CDR2 are MDHEN and SYDVKM. V trimming: 7 bases; J trimming: 2 bases; junction bases outside the gene matches: 8. The CDR3 totals 14 residues. The DNA for the CDR3 is TGTGCCAGCAAGTTGACTAGCCAGGCCTACGAGCAGTACTTC. This translates into CASKLTSQAYEQYF.

The chain is built from TRBV25-1 and TRBJ1-2, with 9 bases lining up with TRBD1. The junction had 7 bases not matched to a gene; V was cut back by 6 bases and J by 5 bases. CDR1 and CDR2 (germline): MGHDK, SYGVNS. The CDR3 is 14 amino acids. CDR3 loop: CASSEGQGHYGYTF. The CDR3 DNA sequence: TGTGCCAGCAGCGAGGGACAGGGTCATTATGGCTACACCTTC.

Many counts were recorded for this clone. V and J are TRBV11-2 and TRBJ1-4, with a tentative D call TRBD1 (5 bases). The germline gives CDR1 SGHAT, CDR2 FQNNGV. The CDR3 runs to 17 residues. V was pared by 2 bases and J by 4 bases, with 17 bases between. The CDR3 DNA follows: TGTGCCAGCAGCTTATTCTTCTCGGGACTGGGTAATGAAAAACTGTTTTTT. Protein product: CASSLFFSGLGNEKLFF.

CDR3 DNA: TGTGCCATCAGTGACGTTCTTGGAGGAAGAGGCTACACCTTC. Encoded protein: CAISDVLGGRGYTF. The chain joins TRBV10-3 to TRBJ1-2; no clear D. V was cut by 3 bases and J by 8 bases, with 16 bases left in between. The CDR3 has 14 amino acids. CDR1 is ENHRY, CDR2 SYGVKD, per germline.

This chain joins TRBV7-3 and TRBJ1-3; D unclear. The germline V and J ends were trimmed by 0 bases and 2 bases, with 8 bases remaining between them. The CDR3 consists of 15 residues. In germline, CDR1 is SGHTA, CDR2 FQGTGA. The CDR3 DNA follows: TGTGCCAGCAGCTTAACTGGCGGGCCTGGAAACACCATATATTTT. The encoded protein is CASSLTGGPGNTIYF.

A single count supports this clone. The chain recombines TRBV15 with TRBJ1-6, with D tentatively TRBD1 (5 bases). Trimming pared 3 bases from V and 5 bases from J, leaving 8 bases between. In germline, CDR1 is LNHNV, CDR2 YYDKDF (reference sequence). The CDR3 totals 14 residues. CDR3 sequence (DNA): TGTGCCACCAGCAGGCAGGGAAATAATTCACCCCTCCACTTT. This sequence encodes CATSRQGNNSPLHF.

This clone was counted once. The chain links TRBV6-5 to TRBJ2-6, with D possibly matching TRBD1 (5 bases). Germline assignment: CDR1 MNHEY and CDR2 SVGAGI. Between the trimmed V and J ends, which lost 0 bases and 2 bases, there was a span of 8 bases. The CDR3 covers 16 residues. CDR3 amino acids: CASSYSAGTGANVLTF. CDR3 nucleotide sequence: TGTGCCAGCAGTTACTCAGCAGGGACTGGGGCCAACGTCCTGACTTTC.

The gene calls are TRBV6-5 and TRBJ2-1, with 10 bases aligning to TRBD2. V dropped 0 bases and J dropped 8; count of bases not matched to a gene: 7. Germline V gene lookup returns CDR1 MNHEY and CDR2 SVGAGI. The CDR3 consists of 16 residues. The CDR3 region has the DNA TGTGCCAGCAGTTACTCGTTTCTAGCGGGAGCTGATGAGCAGTTCTTC. Residues: CASSYSFLAGADEQFF.

This clone was detected once. The chain carries TRBV19 and TRBJ2-3, with TRBD2 matching over 9 bases. Trimming took 5 bases from V and 3 from J; bases not matched to a gene: 9. Germline V lookup: CDR1 LNHDA, CDR2 SQIVND (reference sequence). This CDR3 has 16 amino acids. CDR3 sequence reads: CASSGGGRALTDTQYF. The CDR3 bases are TGTGCCAGTAGTGGTGGCGGGAGGGCCCTGACAGATACGCAGTATTTT.

The rearrangement links TRBV9 to TRBJ2-2; weak D call: TRBD1 (5 bases). Germline CDR1 SGDLS, CDR2 YYNGEE. The CDR3 consists of 15 residues. The V and J ends lost 4 bases and 3 bases respectively, with 13 bases between them. The CDR3 spells CASSLSTGHTGELFF. The CDR3 coding sequence is TGTGCCAGCAGCCTCTCAACAGGTCACACCGGGGAGCTGTTTTTT. Combining the CDR3 with reference TRBV9 and TRBJ2-2 gives the whole variable domain DSGVTQTPKHLITATGQRVTLRCSPRSGDLSVYWYQQSLDQGLQFLIQYYNGEERAKGNILERFSAQQFPDLHSELNLSSLELGDSALYFCASSLSTGHTGELFFGEGSRLTVL.

The chain couples TRBV7-2 to TRBJ1-5, with D unresolved. The CDR3 length is 15 residues. CDR1 SGHTA and CDR2 FQGNSA come from the germline V gene. V dropped 2 bases and J dropped 0 bases, with 8 bases sitting between them. Here the CDR3 DNA reads TGTGCCAGCAGCTTAACACCCTTTAGCAATCAGCCCCAGCATTTT. It yields the protein CASSLTPFSNQPQHF.

This chain uses TRBV3-1 (or the pseudogene TRBV3-2) with TRBJ1-1; 9 bases agree with TRBD1. Unmatched junction bases numbered 5, after V lost 1 base and J lost 5 bases. The CDR3 runs to 15 residues. The germline gives CDR1 LGHDT, CDR2 YNNKEL (reference sequence). CDR3 in DNA: TGTGCCAGCAGCCAAGGGGACAGGGTTAATACTGAAGCTTTCTTT. This translates into CASSQGDRVNTEAFF.

V gene TRBV3-1 (or the pseudogene TRBV3-2) combines with J gene TRBJ2-3, with 8 bases matching TRBD2. With 1 base clipped from V and 4 bases from J, the junction kept 7 bases outside the gene matches. CDR3 length equals 16 residues. Germline values: CDR1 LGHDT, CDR2 YNNKEL (reference sequence). CDR3 sequence: CASSQGGTRGSDTQYF. CDR3 bases: TGTGCCAGCAGCCAAGGGGGGACTAGAGGGTCAGATACGCAGTATTTT.

V gene TRBV5-1 combines with J gene TRBJ2-4, with D uncertain. Trimming shortened V by 1 base and J by 2 bases, and 13 bases separated the two germline ends. The CDR3 has 16 amino acids. CDR1 and CDR2 from the germline V gene are SGHRS and YFSETQ. The CDR3 coding sequence is TGCGCCAGCAGCTTGCCGGGTAGCACCACCAAAAACATTCAGTACTTC. It specifies CASSLPGSTTKNIQYF.

The chain links TRBV6-5 to TRBJ1-1; 7 positions agree with TRBD1. The germline V gene has CDR1 MNHEY and CDR2 SVGAGI. The CDR3 loop spans 14 amino acids. The V gene end was trimmed by 2 bases and the J gene end by 2 bases; junction bases not matched to a gene: 2. The DNA for the CDR3 is TGTGCCAGCAGTTACGGACAGGCAAACACTGAAGCTTTCTTT. It encodes CASSYGQANTEAFF.

The chain carries TRBV27 and TRBJ2-5, with TRBD2 identical over 13 bases. CDR1 and CDR2 (germline): MNHEY, SMNVEV (reference sequence). The junction had 10 bases not matched to a gene; V was cut back by 7 bases and J by 5 bases. The CDR3 has 16 residues. CDR3 sequence: CASKGLAGVVWETQYF. Written as DNA, the CDR3 is TGTGCCAGCAAAGGACTAGCGGGAGTGGTTTGGGAGACCCAGTACTTC.

The rearrangement uses TRBV9 and TRBJ2-6; D remains unclear. V was pared by 1 base and J by 0 bases, with 5 bases between. CDR1 and CDR2 (germline): SGDLS, YYNGEE. This CDR3 has 15 amino acids. The CDR3 DNA sequence: TGTGCCAGCAGCGTAACGAGCTCTGGGGCCAACGTCCTGACTTTC. This encodes CASSVTSSGANVLTF.

This clone was counted once. J is TRBJ1-2 and V is TRBV9; D unresolved. The CDR3 spans 13 residues. The germline V gene has CDR1 SGDLS and CDR2 YYNGEE. Trimming left V 0 bases short and J 7 bases short, with 10 bases between. CDR3 loop: CASSVEREAGYTF. The CDR3 DNA reads TGTGCCAGCAGCGTAGAAAGGGAGGCTGGCTACACCTTC.